The 28 T cell receptor beta chains below come from one sample, sequenced in a study of cytomegalovirus exposure and HLA in healthy donors (dated by TCRdb to 2017 to 2019). The library was made by the immunoSEQ multiplex PCR assay. For the multiplex PCR, a mixture combining 60 forward primers for TCR Vbeta segments and 13 reverse primers for TCR Jbeta segments was used. TCRdb re-hosts the immuneACCESS table, in-frame sequences only. Its copies lack some clones; in the studies checked, an unresolved V gene accounts for under half of them, and the cause for the rest is not known. The sample table holds about 170,000 clones, of which 65% to 90% were seen once. The top ten clones comprise about 2% of the sample. Sample: PBMCs. Receptors originate from a male donor in good health and CMV-seronegative.

The chain recombines TRBV5-6 with TRBJ2-7; a possible D gene is TRBD2 (7 bases). The length of the CDR3 is 14 residues. V dropped 4 bases and J dropped 6 bases, with 17 bases sitting between them. Per the germline V gene, CDR1 is SGHDT and CDR2 is YYEEEE. CDR3 DNA: TGTGCCAGCAGCCGCTATTCAGGGGAGGGCGAGCAGTACTTC. Translation gives CASSRYSGEGEQYF.

The chain is built from TRBV5-1 and TRBJ2-1; 14 nucleotides match TRBD2. Germline V gives CDR1 SGHRS, CDR2 YFSETQ. J gave up 0 bases and V 4 bases, and 6 bases lay outside the gene matches. CDR3 length: 18 amino acids. DNA of the CDR3: TGCGCCAGCAGCCGTTGGACTAGCGGGGGGAGCTCCTACAATGAGCAGTTCTTC. Encoded protein: CASSRWTSGGSSYNEQFF.

The V and J genes are TRBV7-7 and TRBJ2-5; TRBD1 matches 7 bases. Germline-derived CDR1 and CDR2 are SSHAT and FNYEAQ (reference sequence). The CDR3 consists of 13 residues. Trimming removed 5 bases from V and 3 bases from J; junction bases left unmatched: 3. The CDR3 here is CASSIGTEETQYF. CDR3 nucleotides: TGTGCCAGCAGCATCGGGACAGAAGAGACCCAGTACTTC.

V and J are TRBV6-1 and TRBJ2-3, with D unresolved. The CDR3 covers 14 residues. V dropped 3 bases and J dropped 8 bases, with 15 bases sitting between them. From germline, CDR1 is MNHNS and CDR2 SASEGT. The CDR3: CASSEQAGPATQYF. The CDR3 DNA sequence: TGTGCCAGCAGTGAGCAGGCAGGTCCTGCTACGCAGTATTTT.

The rearrangement links TRBV15 to TRBJ2-5, with 9 nucleotides matching TRBD1. The DNA end lines up better with TRBJ2-7; the J call may be wrong. Looked up from germline, CDR1 is LNHNV and CDR2 is YYDKDF (reference sequence). CDR3 length: 14 residues. The CDR3 loop is CATSSGTGSYEQYF. The CDR3 DNA reads TGTGCCACCAGCTCCGGGACAGGGTCCTACGAGCAGTACTTC.

The rearrangement uses TRBV6-5 and TRBJ2-3; D may be TRBD1 (5 bases). The germline V and J ends were trimmed by 0 bases and 4 bases, with 11 bases remaining between them. This CDR3 is 15 amino acids long. Germline-derived CDR1 and CDR2 are MNHEY and SVGAGI. The CDR3 DNA reads as TGTGCCAGCAGTTACTCTAGCAGGGCTCCAGATACGCAGTATTTT. This codes for CASSYSSRAPDTQYF.

The J gene is TRBJ2-7, the V gene TRBV7-9; 8 positions agree with TRBD1. Germline assignment: CDR1 SEHNR and CDR2 FQNEAQ (reference sequence). V shed 5 bases, J shed 6 bases, and the junction held 15 bases outside the gene matches. This CDR3 is 16 amino acids long. CDR3 DNA sequence: TGTGCCAGCAGCGCCACCGACCGGGACAGGAGATCCGAGCAGTACTTC. It translates to CASSATDRDRRSEQYF.

Concerning this clone: The CDR3 carries no conserved terminal phenylalanine or tryptophan, so it likely arises from a read error. The DNA is omitted, as the CDR3 cannot be located on it reliably, and the CDR3 follows TCRdb's listing. The genes are TRBV5-4 and TRBJ1-2; the table calls TRBD1, which could not be checked here. In germline, CDR1 is SGHNT, CDR2 YYREEE (reference sequence). Counting both end residues, the CDR3 totals 12 amino acids. CDR3 sequence reads: CASSLYGAGGIP.

A note on this clone: Different DNA sequences within this sample yield the same CDR3. The CDR3 DNA follows: TGTGCCAGCAGCTTAGGACAGGGAAGTTACAATGAGCAGTTCTTC. Translation: CASSLGQGSYNEQFF. The J gene is TRBJ2-1, the V gene TRBV7-2; 7 bases line up with TRBD1. CDR3 length: 15 amino acids. In germline, CDR1 is SGHTA, CDR2 FQGNSA. The J segment lost 4 bases and the V segment lost 1 base, leaving 4 bases of the junction unmatched.

The chain combines TRBV15 with TRBJ2-5; D remains unclear. The end of the DNA is better explained by TRBJ2-7, so the J call may be wrong. Germline V CDR1 and CDR2: LNHNV, YYDKDF (reference sequence). This CDR3 comprises 15 residues. Here the CDR3 reads CATSNTAQSSYEQYF. CDR3 sequence (DNA): TGTGCCACCAGTAATACGGCACAGAGCTCCTACGAGCAGTACTTC.

The chain uses TRBV25-1 and TRBJ1-5, with a tentative D call TRBD1 (6 bases). V was clipped by 1 base and J by 10 bases, with 11 bases between them. Germline V lookup: CDR1 MGHDK, CDR2 SYGVNS. The CDR3 length is 13 residues. DNA for the CDR3: TGTGCCAGCAGTGAATTTAACAGGGACCCCCAGCATTTT. Translation gives CASSEFNRDPQHF. Full variable domain (remainder filled in from reference TRBV25-1 and TRBJ1-5): EADIYQTPRYLVIGTGKKITLECSQTMGHDKMYWYQQDPGMELHLIHYSYGVNSTEKGDLSSESTVSRIRTEHFPLTLESARPSHTSQYLCASSEFNRDPQHFGDGTRLSIL.

This chain uses TRBV19 with TRBJ1-1; D is uncertain. This CDR3 has 13 amino acids. Trimming removed 2 bases at V and 1 base at J, with 5 bases between. The V gene's germline CDR1 is LNHDA and CDR2 SQIVND (reference sequence). Here the CDR3 DNA reads TGTGCCAGTAGTATACTAGGGAACACTGAAGCTTTCTTT. Its translation is CASSILGNTEAFF.

J is TRBJ2-5 and V is TRBV27; TRBD1 matches at 7 bases. The CDR3 runs 15 residues. In germline, CDR1 is MNHEY, CDR2 SMNVEV (reference sequence). V lost 5 bases and J lost 2; bases outside the gene matches: 8. This chain's CDR3 is CASSPRTGAQETQYF. CDR3 nucleotides: TGTGCCAGCAGTCCCCGGACAGGTGCACAAGAGACCCAGTACTTC.

The chain joins TRBV7-2 to TRBJ1-5; possibly TRBD1 for D (6 bases). This CDR3 has 15 amino acids. Germline V gives CDR1 SGHTA, CDR2 FQGNSA. Trimming cost V 5 bases and J 5 bases, with 16 bases left between them. CDR3 protein: CASSETRGMYQPQHF. CDR3 in DNA: TGTGCCAGCAGCGAGACGAGGGGGATGTATCAGCCCCAGCATTTT.

This sequence joins TRBV9 and TRBJ2-7, with TRBD1 matching 7 bases. The germline V gene has CDR1 SGDLS and CDR2 YYNGEE. Trimming at V came to 5 bases and at J to 0 bases, leaving 2 bases not matched to a gene. This CDR3 comprises 13 residues. This CDR3 reads CASRGTDSYEQYF. The CDR3 DNA reads as TGTGCCAGCAGAGGGACAGACTCCTACGAGCAGTACTTC.

This clone has only one observation. V usage is TRBV7-2 and J usage is TRBJ2-3; unclear D gene. The CDR3 contains 16 residues. Germline V CDR1 and CDR2: SGHTA, FQGNSA. Trimming cost V 3 bases and J 1 base, with 14 bases left between them. CDR3 in amino acids: CASSFSRPSGTDTQYF. As DNA, the CDR3 is TGTGCCAGCAGCTTTTCCAGGCCCTCTGGCACAGATACGCAGTATTTT.

The chain uses TRBV30 and TRBJ1-6; TRBD1 matches 7 bases. The germline gives CDR1 GTSNPN, CDR2 SVGIG (reference sequence). The CDR3 is made up of 14 amino acids. Trimming took 2 bases from V and 7 from J; bases not matched to a gene: 5. The CDR3 is CAWSPGTANSPLHF. The CDR3 DNA follows: TGTGCCTGGAGTCCGGGGACAGCAAATTCACCCCTCCACTTT.

The rearrangement uses TRBV5-1 and TRBJ2-2; TRBD1 matches 9 bases. Looked up from germline, CDR1 is SGHRS and CDR2 is YFSETQ. This CDR3 has 15 residues. J was trimmed by 3 bases and V by 2 bases; bases with no gene match: 2. For the CDR3, the DNA is TGCGCCAGCAGCTTTGACAGGGGGGACACCGGGGAGCTGTTTTTT. Its translation is CASSFDRGDTGELFF. The full variable domain, in which reference TRBV5-1 and TRBJ2-2 provide the parts outside the CDR3, is KAGVTQTPRYLIKTRGQQVTLSCSPISGHRSVSWYQQTPGQGLQFLFEYFSETQRNKGNFPGRFSGRQFSNSRSEMNVSTLELGDSALYLCASSFDRGDTGELFFGEGSRLTVL.

V gene TRBV4-3 combines with J gene TRBJ2-1; 7 nucleotides line up with TRBD2. Germline values: CDR1 LGHNA, CDR2 YSLEER. The CDR3 contains 16 residues. V lost 0 bases and J lost 3; bases outside the gene matches: 5. CDR3 protein: CASSQEGGGRYNEQFF. The CDR3 nucleotides are TGCGCCAGCAGCCAAGAGGGGGGGGGTCGCTACAATGAGCAGTTCTTC.

The chain has TRBV5-1 and TRBJ2-2; the D gene is possibly TRBD1 (5 bases). The ends were cut back, 0 bases at V and 5 bases at J, with 20 bases in the middle. This CDR3 has 18 amino acids. CDR1 is SGHRS and CDR2 is YFSETQ in the germline V gene. CDR3 residues: CASSLVEIRQGGTGELFF. The CDR3, as DNA: TGCGCCAGCAGCTTGGTGGAGATCCGGCAGGGTGGGACCGGGGAGCTGTTTTTT.

CDR3 sequence reads: CASSVGRVSTGELFF. The CDR3, as DNA: TGTGCCAGCAGCGTAGGCCGGGTGAGCACCGGGGAGCTGTTTTTT. The V call is TRBV9, the J call TRBJ2-2; no clear D. This CDR3 is built from 15 residues. The V gene lost 0 bases and the J gene lost 4 bases, with 10 bases spanning the gap. CDR1 and CDR2 from the germline V gene are SGDLS and YYNGEE.

The chain combines TRBV30 with TRBJ2-1; the D gene is possibly TRBD2 (6 bases). Trimming shortened V by 3 bases and J by 5 bases, and 17 bases separated the two germline ends. Germline V lookup: CDR1 GTSNPN, CDR2 SVGIG (reference sequence). The CDR3 is 15 residues long. The CDR3 loop is CAWRLRGGRNNEQFF. The CDR3 DNA follows: TGTGCCTGGAGGCTGCGGGGTGGAAGGAACAATGAGCAGTTCTTC.

The CDR3: CASTRGVVETQYF. CDR3 DNA sequence: TGTGCCAGCACCAGGGGAGTTGTTGAGACCCAGTACTTC. This chain connects TRBV6-5 to TRBJ2-5, with D possibly matching TRBD1 (6 bases). V was cut by 7 bases and J by 5 bases, with 14 bases left in between. The CDR3 is 13 amino acids. CDR1 and CDR2 (germline): MNHEY, SVGAGI.

This rearrangement joins TRBV19 to TRBJ1-4; D is uncertain. Trimming stripped 4 bases from V and 10 bases from J, with 13 bases between. Germline lookup yields CDR1 LNHDA and CDR2 SQIVND (reference sequence). The CDR3 totals 13 residues. CDR3 coding DNA: TGTGCCAGTAGTAGGTGGGAGGTCCGAAAACTGTTTTTT. This codes for CASSRWEVRKLFF.

The gene calls are TRBV5-1 and TRBJ1-1; D gene unclear. The CDR3 totals 14 residues. CDR1 and CDR2 from the germline V gene are SGHRS and YFSETQ. Trimming cost V 1 base and J 8 bases, with 15 bases left between them. The CDR3 sequence is CASSLFGSLVEAFF. DNA for the CDR3: TGCGCCAGCAGCTTGTTCGGTTCTTTAGTGGAAGCTTTCTTT.

As DNA, the CDR3 is TGTGCCAGCAGCCCCCAGGCGGGCGGGGGGGCACGGCGGACCCAGTACTTC. It specifies CASSPQAGGGARRTQYF. V and J are TRBV7-2 and TRBJ2-5, with 9 bases lining up with TRBD2. V dropped 5 bases and J dropped 7; count of bases not matched to a gene: 17. Germline-derived CDR1 and CDR2 are SGHTA and FQGNSA. The CDR3 is made up of 17 amino acids.

In nucleotides, the CDR3 is TGTGCCAGCACCAAGGGACAGGGAATTCAGCCCCAGCATTTT. Amino acid sequence: CASTKGQGIQPQHF. This chain joins TRBV6-6 and TRBJ1-5; TRBD1 agrees at 9 bases. The V gene end was trimmed by 7 bases and the J gene end by 6 bases; junction bases not matched to a gene: 7. The CDR3 contains 14 residues. Per the germline V gene, CDR1 is MNHNY and CDR2 is SVGAGI (reference sequence).

The CDR3 loop is CASSATDRGKAFF. The CDR3 DNA is TGTGCCAGCAGCGCAACGGACAGGGGGAAAGCTTTCTTT. This sequence joins TRBV9 and TRBJ1-1; 10 nucleotides match TRBD1. The V segment lost 3 bases and the J segment 9 bases; nucleotides outside the gene matches: 5. Germline V gives CDR1 SGDLS, CDR2 YYNGEE. CDR3 size: 13 residues.